The next 20 T cell receptor beta chains were all read from a single sample in a study of blood T cell repertoires in COVID-19. Produced via immunoSEQ multiplex PCR; TCRdb's table is partial and in-frame only. The top ten clones hold under 7% of a sample with around 99,000 clones, about 80% of them seen once. Specimen: peripheral blood. The receptors derive from a woman between 50 and 59 years old with acute or convalescent COVID-19.

The genes are TRBV24-1 and TRBJ2-3; 9 nucleotides match TRBD2. Germline assignment: CDR1 KGHDR and CDR2 SFDVKD. The V gene end was trimmed by 4 bases and the J gene end by 8 bases; junction bases not matched to a gene: 12. The CDR3 runs to 16 residues. For the CDR3, the DNA is TGTGCCACCAGTGACTCGAGTGGCGGGGGGGCGAGTACGCAGTATTTT. Its translation is CATSDSSGGGASTQYF.

This clone is a singleton in its sample. This chain links TRBV5-1 with TRBJ2-1; D is possibly TRBD2 (5 bases). The CDR3 extends over 15 amino acids. Trimming removed 4 bases at V and 4 bases at J, with 15 bases between. Germline assignment: CDR1 SGHRS and CDR2 YFSETQ. The CDR3 nucleotides are TGCGCCAGCAGCCCGCCGGGGTTGGGATACAATGAGCAGTTCTTC. It translates to CASSPPGLGYNEQFF.

The V call is TRBV2, the J call TRBJ2-3; D unresolved. Trimming took 4 bases from V and 1 from J, leaving 12 bases between them. The length of the CDR3 is 15 residues. Germline V gene lookup returns CDR1 SNHLY and CDR2 FYNNEI. The CDR3 nucleotides read TGTGCCAGCAGTGGTACCCTTGAGGGCACAGATACGCAGTATTTT. This gives the protein CASSGTLEGTDTQYF.

This chain joins TRBV7-2 and TRBJ2-7, with 11 nucleotides matching TRBD2. The CDR3 spans 15 residues. V trimming: 4 bases; J trimming: 2 bases; junction bases outside the gene matches: 4. CDR1 and CDR2 (germline): SGHTA, FQGNSA. The CDR3 DNA sequence: TGTGCCAGCAGCTCGGGACTAGCGGACACCTACGAGCAGTACTTC. Encoded protein: CASSSGLADTYEQYF.

This chain links TRBV4-2 with TRBJ1-2; TRBD1 might be the D (6 bases). Trimming removed 2 bases at V and 2 bases at J, with 12 bases between. The CDR3 runs to 15 residues. CDR1 LGHNA and CDR2 YNFKEQ come from the germline V gene. CDR3 residues: CASSQLTGNNYGYTF. Written as DNA, the CDR3 is TGTGCCAGCAGCCAACTCACAGGGAACAACTATGGCTACACCTTC.

The V call is TRBV27, the J call TRBJ2-3; TRBD2 agrees at 16 bases. There are 19 residues in the CDR3. In germline, CDR1 is MNHEY, CDR2 SMNVEV (reference sequence). Trimming cost V 3 bases and J 1 base; bases outside gene matches: 7. The CDR3 DNA sequence: TGTGCCAGCAGTTTCCTGGGACTAGCGGGGGGGCCAGGCACAGATACGCAGTATTTT. Translating it yields CASSFLGLAGGPGTDTQYF.

This rearrangement joins TRBV4-1 to TRBJ2-2; a possible D gene is TRBD2 (6 bases). CDR1 is MGHRA and CDR2 is YSYEKL in the germline V gene. Trimming took 0 bases from V and 6 from J, leaving 17 bases between them. The CDR3 covers 17 residues. The CDR3: CASSQDWPHRRAGELFF. CDR3 bases: TGCGCCAGCAGCCAAGATTGGCCCCACAGGAGGGCCGGGGAGCTGTTTTTT.

The rearrangement joins TRBV5-4 to TRBJ1-2, with TRBD1 identical over 7 bases. CDR3 length equals 15 residues. Losses at the gene ends were 4 bases for V and 4 bases for J; bases not matched to a gene: 10. Per the germline V gene, CDR1 is SGHNT and CDR2 is YYREEE (reference sequence). This chain's CDR3 is CASSPRTGVPYGYTF. Here the CDR3 DNA reads TGTGCCAGCAGCCCCCGGACAGGTGTCCCCTATGGCTACACCTTC.

This chain links TRBV10-3 with TRBJ1-6; 9 bases match TRBD1. The CDR3 length is 15 residues. CDR1 is ENHRY, CDR2 SYGVKD, per germline. J gave up 7 bases and V 6 bases, and 7 bases lay outside the gene matches. CDR3 bases: TGTGCCATCAGAAAACAGGGGGCAGAGAATTCACCCCTCCACTTT. Amino acids: CAIRKQGAENSPLHF.

This chain uses TRBV24-1 with TRBJ2-3; 8 bases are a match to TRBD2. V lost 3 bases to trimming and J lost 4 bases; unmatched junction nucleotides: 2. There are 14 residues in the CDR3. Looked up from germline, CDR1 is KGHDR and CDR2 is SFDVKD. CDR3 coding DNA: TGTGCCACCAGTGATCTGGGACTAGCAGATACGCAGTATTTT. Translating gives CATSDLGLADTQYF.

V gene TRBV3-1 (or the pseudogene TRBV3-2) combines with J gene TRBJ1-1, with D unresolved. This CDR3 spans 12 amino acids. Germline V lookup: CDR1 LGHDT, CDR2 YNNKEL (reference sequence). The V end lost 2 bases, the J end lost 5 bases, and 6 bases lay between the germline ends. Written as DNA, the CDR3 is TGTGCCAGCAGCCAATCGGGGACTGAAGCTTTCTTT. Its translation is CASSQSGTEAFF.

The chain couples TRBV14 to TRBJ2-3; tentative D call: TRBD2 (5 bases). Germline CDR1 reads SGHDN; CDR2 reads FVKESK. Trimming took 4 bases from V and 6 from J, leaving 14 bases between them. The CDR3 runs 14 residues. CDR3 protein: CASSRGDSGDTQYF. In DNA form, the CDR3 reads TGTGCCAGCAGCCGAGGAGATTCGGGGGATACGCAGTATTTT. The full variable domain, in which reference TRBV14 and TRBJ2-3 provide the parts outside the CDR3, is EAGVTQFPSHSVIEKGQTVTLRCDPISGHDNLYWYRRVMGKEIKFLLHFVKESKQDESGMPNNRFLAERTGGTYSTLKVQPAELEDSGVYFCASSRGDSGDTQYFGPGTRLTVL.

In this sample, this clone turned up once. The chain carries TRBV6-2 or TRBV6-3 and TRBJ1-2; D is perhaps TRBD1 (6 bases). In germline, CDR1 is MNHEY, CDR2 SVGEGT. Between the trimmed V and J ends, which lost 5 bases and 7 bases, there was a span of 8 bases. The CDR3 contains 11 residues. CDR3 loop: CASSPRGGYTF. The CDR3 DNA reads as TGTGCCAGCAGTCCCAGGGGTGGCTACACCTTC.

J is TRBJ2-1 and V is TRBV6-5, with D perhaps matching TRBD1 (5 bases). Germline-derived CDR1 and CDR2 are MNHEY and SVGAGI. The V and J ends lost 8 bases and 10 bases respectively, with 12 bases between them. CDR3 size: 11 residues. DNA of the CDR3: TGTGCCAGCGGGTTGGGGCGAGAGCAGTTCTTC. This codes for CASGLGREQFF.

This sequence joins TRBV5-1 and TRBJ2-6; D is uncertain. In germline, CDR1 is SGHRS, CDR2 YFSETQ. CDR3 length equals 15 residues. Trimming cost V 0 bases and J 1 base, with 5 bases left between them. The CDR3 DNA sequence: TGCGCCAGCAGCTTGGTCGGGTCTGGGGCCAACGTCCTGACTTTC. Protein: CASSLVGSGANVLTF.

The rearrangement links TRBV2 to TRBJ2-7; 11 bases align to TRBD1. Germline loops: CDR1 SNHLY, CDR2 FYNNEI. The CDR3 is 13 amino acids. V trimming: 8 bases; J trimming: 3 bases; junction bases outside the gene matches: 3. The DNA of the CDR3 is TGTGCCAGCGGGACAGGGGGAATCTACGAGCAGTACTTC. It specifies CASGTGGIYEQYF.

The chain couples TRBV2 to TRBJ1-4, with D hard to call. This CDR3 is 14 amino acids long. V was pared by 4 bases and J by 8 bases, with 14 bases between. CDR1 is SNHLY, CDR2 FYNNEI, per germline. In nucleotides, the CDR3 is TGTGCCAGCAGTGTCAATCTCTCCGGGGAAAAACTGTTTTTT. Protein: CASSVNLSGEKLFF.

This chain joins TRBV18 and TRBJ1-1, with a tentative D call TRBD1 (5 bases). The CDR3 totals 17 residues. The germline V and J ends were trimmed by 2 bases and 4 bases, with 20 bases remaining between them. The germline V gene has CDR1 KGHSH and CDR2 LQKENI. The CDR3 loop reads CASSPNHLGGSGTEAFF. The CDR3 DNA sequence: TGTGCCAGCTCACCAAATCATCTCGGGGGGAGTGGCACTGAAGCTTTCTTT.

V is TRBV15 and J is TRBJ1-2; weak D call: TRBD1 (5 bases). Germline-derived CDR1 and CDR2 are LNHNV and YYDKDF (reference sequence). There are 16 residues in the CDR3. The ends were cut back, 1 base at V and 0 bases at J, with 12 bases in the middle. CDR3 DNA sequence: TGTGCCACCAGCAGAGTGGGGGGGGGACCTAACTATGGCTACACCTTC. As protein: CATSRVGGGPNYGYTF.

Only one count was recorded for this clone. J is TRBJ2-2 and V is TRBV11-2; 9 bases fit TRBD2. Unmatched junction bases numbered 18, after V lost 5 bases and J lost 5 bases. Germline V gene data show CDR1 as SGHAT and CDR2 as FQNNGV. CDR3 length: 19 residues. CDR3 nucleotides: TGTGCCAGCAGCCCTGAGGGGGCGGGAGGGGGCCTGAGGACCGGGGAGCTGTTTTTT. Protein sequence: CASSPEGAGGGLRTGELFF. Drawing the rest from reference TRBV11-2 and TRBJ2-2, the complete variable domain is EAGVAQSPRYKIIEKRQSVAFWCNPISGHATLYWYQQILGQGPKLLIQFQNNGVVDDSQLPKDRFSAERLKGVDSTLKIQPAKLEDSAVYLCASSPEGAGGGLRTGELFFGEGSRLTVL.